A single sample is the source of the 2 T cell receptor beta chains below, sequenced in a study of blood T cell repertoires in COVID-19. Method: immunoSEQ multiplex PCR; TCRdb's copy keeps in-frame clones and lacks some. The sample has approximately 60,000 clones, roughly 86% seen once; the top ten hold about 7%. The sample taken for sequencing was peripheral blood. All receptors derive from a man between 60 and 75 years old with active or convalescent COVID-19.

CDR3 protein: CASSSVRGGTVTLHF. As DNA, the CDR3 is TGTGCCAGCAGTTCCGTACGTGGGGGGACAGTTACCCTCCACTTT. This chain uses TRBV28 with TRBJ1-6; 7 bases align to TRBD1. With 4 bases clipped from V and 14 bases from J, the junction kept 14 bases outside the gene matches. Germline loops: CDR1 MDHEN, CDR2 SYDVKM. The CDR3 contains 15 residues.

This rearrangement joins TRBV6-6 to TRBJ2-5; possible D gene TRBD2, 7 bases. The germline CDR1 and CDR2 sequences are MNHNY and SVGAGI (reference sequence). V lost 2 bases, J lost 2 bases, and 15 bases lay in between. The CDR3 runs to 16 residues. The CDR3 DNA is TGTGCCAGCAGTTACGGGGGGGGCCCGGGGCAAGAGACCCAGTACTTC. Its protein is CASSYGGGPGQETQYF.